This T cell receptor (beta chain) is from a study of molecular identifiers for immune sequencing clone quantification. Study results and caveats: Same-barcode identical TCR molecules could make highly expanded clones look smaller than they are. Effector cells kept over 97% of their molecules in clones above 20 RNA copies, while naive cells kept under 1% there.

Comment on this clonotype: The antigen is unknown.

Investigators produced naive CD8 libraries from roughly 20,000 to 1,000,000 sorted cells, drawing on 10%, 30% or 50% RNA. The CD8+CD4-CCR7+CD45RA+ phenotype defined the sorted naive CD8 T cells. The V end was cut by 6 bases, the J end by 3 bases, with 9 bases between. The CDR3 contains 13 residues. The germline CDR1 and CDR2 sequences are MNHNS and SASEGT. A single record per CDR3 protein comes from TCRdb applying MiXCR to the PCR reads. The sample holds about 100,000 distinct CDR3 sequences; 35% to 40% are singletons and the top ten take 4% to 5%. This receptor was identified in a human donor in good health. Some libraries in this study had Jurkat cell RNA spiked in. Sequencing was performed on naive CD8+ T cells from blood, with Jurkat cell RNA spiked in. Noted subset: FACS-sorted CD8+CD4-CCR7+CD45RA+ naive T cells. V usage is TRBV6-1 and J usage is TRBJ1-3; D call uncertain. CDR3 amino acids: CASRDYDGNTIYF. CDR3 in DNA: TGTGCCAGCAGGGATTATGATGGAAACACCATATATTTT.